Sequencing of this TCR beta chain was carried out in a study of blood T cell repertoires in COVID-19. As for the study in general: The United States, Italy and Spain were the sources of the acute and convalescent COVID-19 samples. Sample material is recorded as cDNA or gDNA derived from T cells, B-cell-depleted T cells, or PBMCs.

This clone was detected a few times. Germline loops: CDR1 LNHDA, CDR2 SQIVND (reference sequence). This CDR3 region has 14 residues. Trimming removed 10 bases from V and 5 bases from J; junction bases left unmatched: 12. Source study methods: Reference gene primer amplification gave estimated nucleated cell counts. Produced via immunoSEQ multiplex PCR; TCRdb's table is partial and in-frame only. The V and J calls and clone size were taken over from that table, and D and trimming were inferred from the DNA. This sample carries tens of thousands of clones, around 87% of them seen once, and the ten largest clones take about 7.2%.

The V and J genes are TRBV19 and TRBJ2-7, with 9 bases lining up with TRBD1. The receptor's source is a man between 60 and 70 years old with active or convalescent COVID-19. Sequenced input: peripheral blood. CDR3 amino acids: CATIDKGQGDEQYF. As DNA, the CDR3 is TGTGCCACCATAGACAAGGGACAGGGAGACGAGCAGTACTTC.